A selection of T cell receptor beta chains follows, all from one sample in a study of cytomegalovirus exposure and HLA in healthy donors. Using immunoSEQ multiplex PCR, the repertoire was profiled, and TCRdb retains in-frame clones only, with some absent. The sample shows about 56,000 clones, 93% of them seen only once. Sequencing was performed on PBMCs. These receptors were taken from a woman younger than 30 in good health and CMV-seropositive. The conserved cysteine and the conserved F or W are not part of the CDR3 here. Not every row has a clone size; where given, it reads once, few, many or a size class.

V: TRBV5-1; J: TRBJ2-6; size: NA; CDR3: ASSVVAGLGANVLT
V: TRBV28; J: TRBJ1-6; size: NA; CDR3: ASTNNRGRNSPLH
V: TRBV10-3; J: TRBJ1-1; size: NA; CDR3: ASSRGGDTRTEAF
V: TRBV25-1; J: TRBJ1-1; size: NA; CDR3: ASSDRVQLTEAF
V: TRBV21-1; J: TRBJ2-3; size: NA; CDR3: ASSNLGGSGTDTQY
V: TRBV2; J: TRBJ1-5; size: NA; CDR3: ASSELDRASQPQH
V: TRBV4-3; J: TRBJ2-3; size: NA; CDR3: ASSPGQGALLTDTQY
V: TRBV7-8; J: TRBJ2-1; size: once; CDR3: ASSLVPQGESYNEQF
V: TRBV4-3; J: TRBJ1-2; size: NA; CDR3: ASSQGQGNPFGYT
V: TRBV29-1; J: TRBJ1-2; size: NA; CDR3: STTRDRSYGYT
V: TRBV5-6; J: TRBJ2-5; size: NA; CDR3: ASSLVERGKETQY
V: TRBV18; J: TRBJ2-6; size: NA; CDR3: ASSDTTGRSGANVLT
V: TRBV4-2; J: TRBJ1-2; size: NA; CDR3: ASSRLNSQPYGYT
V: TRBV7-2; J: TRBJ2-7; size: NA; CDR3: ASSGGRLAYEQY
V: TRBV10-3; J: TRBJ1-1; size: NA; CDR3: AISDTGRGSTEAF
V: TRBV5-1; J: TRBJ2-2; size: NA; CDR3: ASSFLRPGQGNTGELF
V: TRBV6-5; J: TRBJ1-6; size: NA; CDR3: ASRNQGDNSPLH
V: TRBV5-4; J: TRBJ2-5; size: NA; CDR3: ASSLSYQETQY
V: TRBV2; J: TRBJ2-7; size: NA; CDR3: ASFTRDSYEQY
V: TRBV6-6; J: TRBJ1-5; size: few; CDR3: ASNPGQGGQPQH
V: TRBV5-1; J: TRBJ2-7; size: NA; CDR3: ASSPGLARYEQY
V: TRBV14; J: TRBJ1-1; size: NA; CDR3: ASSVDRVRTEAF
V: TRBV28; J: TRBJ2-7; size: NA; CDR3: ASSLEGGGANEQY
V: TRBV6-1; J: TRBJ2-7; size: NA; CDR3: ASKEMATGLYEQY
V: TRBV14; J: TRBJ2-1; size: NA; CDR3: ASSQDRGLGNEQF
V: TRBV19; J: TRBJ2-3; size: NA; CDR3: ASSIVTGGTDTQY
V: TRBV19; J: TRBJ2-7; size: NA; CDR3: ASRTHASGSYEQY
V: TRBV5-1; J: TRBJ2-3; size: NA; CDR3: ASSLELQGSDTQY
V: TRBV19; J: TRBJ1-4; size: NA; CDR3: ASSISGGLREKLF
V: TRBV27; J: TRBJ1-1; size: NA; CDR3: ASSSPPGGHEAF
V: TRBV29-1; J: TRBJ2-7; size: NA; CDR3: SVEDRQGPYEQY
V: TRBV10-2; J: TRBJ2-2; size: NA; CDR3: ASSIRTGPNTGELF
V: TRBV9; J: TRBJ2-1; size: NA; CDR3: ASSVGLAGADEQF
V: TRBV19; J: TRBJ1-2; size: few; CDR3: ASSIDLQTGYGYT
V: TRBV15; J: TRBJ2-2; size: NA; CDR3: ATNSGTKLNTGELF
V: TRBV5-1; J: TRBJ1-2; size: NA; CDR3: ASTGSDGYT
V: TRBV2; J: TRBJ2-5; size: once; CDR3: ASSVRGGASRETQY
V: TRBV7-9; J: TRBJ2-3; size: NA; CDR3: ASSLAQYLDTQY
V: TRBV7-5; J: TRBJ1-5; size: NA; CDR3: VRSGPRRDRGESNQPQH
V: TRBV5-1; J: TRBJ1-2; size: NA; CDR3: ASSSGAGGGRDYGYT
V: TRBV5-8; J: TRBJ2-7; size: NA; CDR3: ASSLLGTGLFYEQY
V: TRBV11-2; J: TRBJ2-3; size: NA; CDR3: ASSTSGPTDTQY
V: TRBV9; J: TRBJ2-1; size: NA; CDR3: ASSVEMGVEQF
V: TRBV5-1; J: TRBJ2-7; size: NA; CDR3: ASTQGEGLTSYEQY
V: TRBV5-4; J: TRBJ1-2; size: NA; CDR3: ASSLSVGVGYGYT
V: TRBV7-9; J: TRBJ2-5; size: NA; CDR3: ASSLGDRGLRETQY